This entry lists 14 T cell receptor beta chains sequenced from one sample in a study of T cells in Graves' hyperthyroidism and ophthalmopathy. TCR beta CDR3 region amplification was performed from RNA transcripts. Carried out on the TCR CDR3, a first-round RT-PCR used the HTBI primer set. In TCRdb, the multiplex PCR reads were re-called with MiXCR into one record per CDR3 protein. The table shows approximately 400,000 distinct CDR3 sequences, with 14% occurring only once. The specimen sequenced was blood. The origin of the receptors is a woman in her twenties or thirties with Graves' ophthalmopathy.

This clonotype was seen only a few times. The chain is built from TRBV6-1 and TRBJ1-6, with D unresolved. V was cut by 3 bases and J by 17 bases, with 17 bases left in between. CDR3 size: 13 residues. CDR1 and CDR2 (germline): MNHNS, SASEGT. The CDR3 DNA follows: TGTGCCAGCAGTGATACAAGCGGGTCGTCTATCCACTTT. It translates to CASSDTSGSSIHF.

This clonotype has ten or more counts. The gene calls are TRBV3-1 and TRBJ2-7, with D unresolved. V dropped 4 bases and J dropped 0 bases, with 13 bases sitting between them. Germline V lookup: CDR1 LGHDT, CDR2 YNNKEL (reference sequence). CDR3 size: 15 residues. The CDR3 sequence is CASSPKAGPSYEQYF. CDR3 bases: TGTGCCAGCAGCCCCAAGGCAGGCCCCTCCTACGAGCAGTACTTC.

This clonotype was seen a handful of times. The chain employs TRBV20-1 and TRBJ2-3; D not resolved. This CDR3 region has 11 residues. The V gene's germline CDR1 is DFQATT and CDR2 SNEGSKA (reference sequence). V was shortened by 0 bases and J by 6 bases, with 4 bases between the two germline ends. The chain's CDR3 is CSARDHDTQYF. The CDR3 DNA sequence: TGCAGTGCTAGAGATCACGATACGCAGTATTTT.

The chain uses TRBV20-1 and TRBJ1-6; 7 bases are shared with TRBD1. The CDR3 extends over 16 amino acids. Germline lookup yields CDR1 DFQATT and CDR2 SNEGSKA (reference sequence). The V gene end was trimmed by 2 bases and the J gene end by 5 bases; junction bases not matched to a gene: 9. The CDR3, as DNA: TGCAGTGCTAGACCCACCAGGGGGGGAAATAATTCACCCCTCCACTTT. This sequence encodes CSARPTRGGNNSPLHF.

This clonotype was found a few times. The CDR3 region has the DNA TGTGCCAGCAGCGTACGGACAGGCGACTCTGGGGCCAACGTCCTGACTTTC. Amino acids: CASSVRTGDSGANVLTF. The rearrangement uses TRBV9 and TRBJ2-6; 7 bases map to TRBD1. The trim removed 1 base at V and 0 bases at J, leaving 4 bases unmatched. Per the germline V gene, CDR1 is SGDLS and CDR2 is YYNGEE. The CDR3 covers 17 residues.

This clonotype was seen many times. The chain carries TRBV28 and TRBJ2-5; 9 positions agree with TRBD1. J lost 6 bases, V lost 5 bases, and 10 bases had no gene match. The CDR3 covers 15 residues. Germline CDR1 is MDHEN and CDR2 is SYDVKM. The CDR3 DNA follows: TGTGCCAGCAGTCCCCCCGGGGACAGGGTAAAGACCCAGTACTTC. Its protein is CASSPPGDRVKTQYF. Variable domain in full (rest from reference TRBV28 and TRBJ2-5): DVKVTQSSRYLVKRTGEKVFLECVQDMDHENMFWYRQDPGLGLRLIYFSYDVKMKEKGDIPEGYSVSREKKERFSLILESASTNQTSMYLCASSPPGDRVKTQYFGPGTRLLVL.

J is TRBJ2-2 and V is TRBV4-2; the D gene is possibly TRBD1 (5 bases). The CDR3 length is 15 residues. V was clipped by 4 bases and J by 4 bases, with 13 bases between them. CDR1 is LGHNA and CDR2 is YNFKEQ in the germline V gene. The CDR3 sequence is CASSPIRGATGELFF. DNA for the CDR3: TGTGCCAGCAGCCCCATAAGGGGTGCCACCGGGGAGCTGTTTTTT.

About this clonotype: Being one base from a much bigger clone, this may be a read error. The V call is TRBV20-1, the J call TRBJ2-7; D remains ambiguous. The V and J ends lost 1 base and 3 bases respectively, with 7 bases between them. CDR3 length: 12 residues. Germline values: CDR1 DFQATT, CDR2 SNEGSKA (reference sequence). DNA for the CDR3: TGCAGTGCTAGAGGCAGGTACTACGAGCAGTACTTC. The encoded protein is CSARGRYYEQYF.

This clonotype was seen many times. The CDR3 here is CASSLVRPGGEEQFF. CDR3 nucleotides: TGTGCCAGCAGCTTAGTGAGGCCAGGGGGCGAGGAGCAGTTCTTC. J is TRBJ2-1 and V is TRBV7-9; 8 bases map to TRBD1. The ends lost 1 base at V and 10 bases at J; junction bases unmatched: 9. Germline loops: CDR1 SEHNR, CDR2 FQNEAQ (reference sequence). This CDR3 is built from 15 residues.

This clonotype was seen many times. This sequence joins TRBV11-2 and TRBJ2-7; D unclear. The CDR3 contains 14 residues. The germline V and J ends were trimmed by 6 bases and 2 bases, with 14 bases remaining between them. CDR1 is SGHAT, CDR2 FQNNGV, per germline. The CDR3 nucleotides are TGTGCCAGCAGTTCTAAACTTGAAACCTACGAGCAGTACTTC. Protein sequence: CASSSKLETYEQYF. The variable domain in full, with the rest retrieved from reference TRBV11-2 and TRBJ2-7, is EAGVAQSPRYKIIEKRQSVAFWCNPISGHATLYWYQQILGQGPKLLIQFQNNGVVDDSQLPKDRFSAERLKGVDSTLKIQPAKLEDSAVYLCASSSKLETYEQYFGPGTRLTVT.

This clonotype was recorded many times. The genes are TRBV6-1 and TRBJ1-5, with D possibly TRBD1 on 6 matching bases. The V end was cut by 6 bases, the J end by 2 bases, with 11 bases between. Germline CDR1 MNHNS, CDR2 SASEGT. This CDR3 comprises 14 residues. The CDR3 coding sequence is TGTGCCAGCAGAAACAGGGTGGGCAATCAGCCCCAGCATTTT. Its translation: CASRNRVGNQPQHF.

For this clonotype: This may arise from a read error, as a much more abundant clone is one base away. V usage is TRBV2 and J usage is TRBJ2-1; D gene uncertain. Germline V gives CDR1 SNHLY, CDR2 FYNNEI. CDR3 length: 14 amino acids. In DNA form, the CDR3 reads TGTGCCAGCAGTGATGAGGTCCTATACAATGGGCAGTTCTTC. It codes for CASSDEVLYNGQFF.

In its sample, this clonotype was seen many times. The chain's CDR3 is CASRFFSGENTEAFF. The CDR3 nucleotides are TGCGCCAGCCGGTTTTTTTCAGGGGAGAACACTGAAGCTTTCTTT. The chain links TRBV5-1 to TRBJ1-1; D perhaps matches TRBD1 (6 bases). Germline-derived CDR1 and CDR2 are SGHRS and YFSETQ. The CDR3 is 15 residues long. The V gene lost 7 bases and the J gene lost 1 base, with 17 bases spanning the gap.

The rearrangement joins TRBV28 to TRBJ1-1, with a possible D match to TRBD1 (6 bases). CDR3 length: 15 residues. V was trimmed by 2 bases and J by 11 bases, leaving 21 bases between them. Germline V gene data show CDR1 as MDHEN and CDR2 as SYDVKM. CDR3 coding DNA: TGTGCCAGCAGTTTACTTGGCGGGGGGGGCCTTCTGGCTTTCTTT. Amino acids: CASSLLGGGGLLAFF.